This paragraph covers one TCR beta chain sequence. The length of the CDR3 is 15 residues. Germline CDR1 reads MNHEY; CDR2 reads SVGEGT. The V and J ends lost 4 bases and 7 bases, in that order; junction bases with no gene match: 9. The entry originates in a study of blood T cell repertoires in COVID-19. Study-wide context: Collection of acute and convalescent COVID-19 samples took place in the United States, Italy and Spain. Nucleic acid was either cDNA or gDNA, and it came from T cells, B-cell-depleted T cells, or PBMCs.

Authors' data handling: Estimation of nucleated cell counts was performed using reference gene primer amplification. Sequencing used immunoSEQ multiplex PCR; TCRdb keeps in-frame clones, though not all of them. That table furnishes V, J and clone size, whereas the DNA furnished D and trimming. The sample shows 63,000 or so clones, roughly 82% of them seen only once. The receptor was isolated from a human donor in a cohort sampled during active COVID-19. The gene calls are TRBV6-2 or TRBV6-3 and TRBJ1-5, with TRBD1 matching over 8 bases. Sequencing input: peripheral blood. CDR3 in amino acids: CASSSEDRVNQPQHF. DNA of the CDR3: TGTGCCAGCAGTTCCGAGGACAGGGTTAACCAGCCCCAGCATTTT.